A selection of T cell receptor beta chains follows, all from one sample in a study of HIV-infected patients and healthy controls. Each CDR3 protein gets one entry after TCRdb re-called the 5' RACE reads with MiXCR. The repertoire includes some 10,000 distinct CDR3 sequences, 7% to 9% of them detected once, and 3.5% sits in the top ten. The sample comprised blood. All receptors come from an adult in good health. Each CDR3 is given with its conserved first and last residue. Each record gives: D gene, CDR3 length, J gene, V gene, clone size, CDR3 DNA, CDR3 protein. A D gene is named only where the DNA matches it firmly. Size tells how often a clone was seen (once, few, many) or the class of an expanded clone, and some rows leave it out.

NA,13,TRBJ2-6,TRBV14,many,TGTGCCAGCAGGAGCTCTGGGGCCAACGTCCTGACTTTC,CASRSSGANVLTF
NA,15,TRBJ1-4,TRBV7-9,medium-sized,TGTGCCAGCAGTACCGTATTAACAGGGTTAGGAAAACTGTTTTTT,CASSTVLTGLGKLFF
NA,13,TRBJ1-1,TRBV7-9,medium-sized,TGTGCCAGCAGCTTAGCAGGGAACACTGAAGCTTTCTTT,CASSLAGNTEAFF
TRBD1,14,TRBJ1-4,TRBV20-1,many,TGCAGTGCTTCCCTAGGACAGGGTGGCGAAAAACTGTTTTTT,CSASLGQGGEKLFF
NA,16,TRBJ2-7,TRBV6-2/TRBV6-3,NA,TGTGCCAGCAGTTACTCGACCGGTTACAGTGCCTACGAGCAGTACTTC,CASSYSTGYSAYEQYF
TRBD1,14,TRBJ1-5,TRBV20-1,many,TGCAGTGCTGGTAAAACAGGGGGCTGGGAGCCCCAGCATTTT,CSAGKTGGWEPQHF
TRBD1,13,TRBJ1-1,TRBV10-2,medium-sized,TGCGCCACCTCGGACAGGGGAGGCACTGAAGCTTTCTTT,CATSDRGGTEAFF
TRBD1,15,TRBJ1-1,TRBV3-1,medium-sized,TGTGCCAGCAGCCAAGGGTGGGGGGACAGTACTGAAGCTTTCTTT,CASSQGWGDSTEAFF
NA,14,TRBJ1-4,TRBV7-9,many,TGTGCCAGCAGCTTAGCCCAGGGACATGAAAAACTGTTTTTT,CASSLAQGHEKLFF
TRBD1,15,TRBJ1-4,TRBV6-5,NA,TGTGCCAGCAGCCCGAGAGGGACAGCCCATGAAAAACTGTTTTTT,CASSPRGTAHEKLFF
NA,15,TRBJ1-2,TRBV10-3,medium-sized,TGTGCCATCAGTGAGTTTGCGGGGTTGAACTATGGCTACACCTTC,CAISEFAGLNYGYTF
NA,10,TRBJ2-2,TRBV7-9,few,TGTGCCGGAAGCACCGGGGAGCTGTTTTTT,CAGSTGELFF
NA,15,TRBJ1-5,TRBV19,many,TGTGCCAGTAGTATGGGCAGGGCCGTCAATCAGCCCCAGCATTTT,CASSMGRAVNQPQHF
NA,15,TRBJ2-5,TRBV20-1,many,TGCAGTGCTAGGGCCAGTCGGGGGCGCGGGGAGACCCAGTACTTC,CSARASRGRGETQYF
NA,14,TRBJ1-3,TRBV19,many,TGTGCCAGTGGCGATCATAACTCTGGAAACACCATATATTTT,CASGDHNSGNTIYF
TRBD2,16,TRBJ2-2,TRBV7-6,medium-sized,TGTGCCAGCAGCTTAAGGGGACTATCCGGATCCGGGGAGCTGTTTTTT,CASSLRGLSGSGELFF
NA,16,TRBJ1-6,TRBV7-2,many,TGTGCCAGCAGCTCCCAACCCCGCTCCTATAATTCACCCCTCCACTTT,CASSSQPRSYNSPLHF
NA,13,TRBJ2-3,TRBV2,many,TGTGCCAGCATCTTGTCATGGGGAGGTACGCAGTATTTT,CASILSWGGTQYF
NA,13,TRBJ2-7,TRBV24-1,NA,TGTGCCACCAGTGATTCAGGAGGGTACGAGCAGTACTTC,CATSDSGGYEQYF
NA,13,TRBJ2-1,TRBV6-5,medium-sized,TGTGCCAGCAGTTCCTCTGGGGGTATCGAGCAGTTCTTC,CASSSSGGIEQFF
NA,17,TRBJ2-5,TRBV7-8,NA,TGTGCCAGCAGCCCCCGCGTTGGCCGCCCGAACCAAGAGACCCAGTACTTC,CASSPRVGRPNQETQYF
NA,12,TRBJ2-5,TRBV5-1,NA,TGCGCCAGCAGCCTAGAGAAAGAGACCCAGTACTTC,CASSLEKETQYF
NA,11,TRBJ2-7,TRBV7-2,many,TGTGCCAGCAGCTTGACAGTCGAGCAGTACTTC,CASSLTVEQYF
NA,16,TRBJ2-7,TRBV24-1,NA,TGTGCCACCAGTGCCCCTACCAGGGCCCGCCGTGTCGAGCAGTACTTC,CATSAPTRARRVEQYF
NA,13,TRBJ2-7,TRBV2,many,TGTGCCAGCACTTGGACAACCACCTACGAGCAGTACTTC,CASTWTTTYEQYF